One and the same sample provided the 7 T cell receptor beta chains below, sequenced in a study of OX40 agonist ivuxolimab in advanced cancers. The library was obtained by the immunoSEQ multiplex PCR assay. This immuneACCESS table, as held by TCRdb, lists in-frame sequences with V and J called but not all clones. Of the missing ones, under half trace to an unresolved V gene in checked studies; the others have no known cause. This sample has tens of thousands of clones in its table, and about nine tenths of those were observed once. Of the sample, less than 60% falls within the top ten clones. This sample comprised CD4+ or CD8+ T cells sorted from blood, obtained in a trial of the OX40 agonist ivuxolimab. These receptors all stem from an adult with an advanced solid tumor such as melanoma, head and neck, liver or kidney cancer.

This chain links TRBV6-1 with TRBJ2-2, with TRBD2 identical over 12 bases. Germline CDR1 reads MNHNS; CDR2 reads SASEGT. With V trimmed by 4 bases and J by 7 bases, 4 bases remained unmatched. The CDR3 runs 15 residues. This chain's CDR3 is CASSGLAGASGELFF. CDR3 sequence (DNA): TGTGCCAGCAGTGGACTAGCGGGAGCGAGCGGGGAGCTGTTTTTT.

The chain combines TRBV6-5 with TRBJ2-2, with D perhaps matching TRBD2 (7 bases). With 8 bases removed from V and 7 bases from J, the gap between germline ends came to 17 bases. The CDR3 extends over 14 amino acids. CDR1 and CDR2 (germline): MNHEY, SVGAGI. In nucleotides, the CDR3 is TGTGCCAGCGGGAGGGGGGGCCTGGTCGGGGAGCTGTTTTTT. It translates to CASGRGGLVGELFF.

In this sample, this clone turned up once. The chain employs TRBV7-8 and TRBJ1-2; TRBD1 aligns across 7 bases. V gave up 3 bases and J gave up 4 bases; unmatched junction bases: 8. The CDR3 has 15 residues. CDR1 is SGHVS, CDR2 FQNEAQ, per germline. The DNA for the CDR3 is TGTGCCAGCAGCTTGACAGGGCAACTCTTCTATGGCTACACCTTC. It is translated as CASSLTGQLFYGYTF.

The chain is built from TRBV6-1 and TRBJ1-6; 11 nucleotides align to TRBD1. Germline loops: CDR1 MNHNS, CDR2 SASEGT. Germline trimming cut 1 base from V and 10 bases from J; bases unmatched to any gene: 9. This CDR3 is built from 17 residues. The CDR3 here is CASSEVWSGQGESPLHF. CDR3 nucleotide sequence: TGTGCCAGCAGTGAAGTTTGGTCGGGACAGGGGGAATCACCCCTCCACTTT.

This chain joins TRBV7-2 and TRBJ2-4, with 7 bases aligning to TRBD1. Germline trimming cut 1 base from V and 8 bases from J; bases unmatched to any gene: 5. The CDR3 length is 14 residues. Germline-derived CDR1 and CDR2 are SGHTA and FQGNSA. CDR3 amino acids: CASSLDSTGYIQYF. The CDR3 DNA reads as TGTGCCAGCAGCTTAGACTCGACAGGGTACATTCAGTACTTC.

The V and J genes are TRBV1 and TRBJ2-3; TRBD1 reflects the table's D call only, with no check against the DNA. TRBV1 constitutes a pseudogene. This CDR3 contains 12 residues. The chain's CDR3 is CTSSRLPDTQYF. CDR3 in DNA: TGCACCAGCAGCCGGCTGCCCGATACGCAGTATTTT.

The sample holds one count of this clone. V and J are TRBV10-3 and TRBJ1-6, with D possibly matching TRBD1 (5 bases). The germline V gene encodes CDR1 ENHRY and CDR2 SYGVKD. Between the trimmed V and J ends, which lost 11 bases and 4 bases, there was a span of 9 bases. The CDR3 totals 12 residues. CDR3: CAAQGYNSPLHF. Written as DNA, the CDR3 is TGTGCCGCCCAGGGATATAATTCACCCCTCCACTTT.